The subject of this entry is one T cell receptor beta chain. The V segment lost 1 base and the J segment 9 bases; nucleotides outside the gene matches: 9. Germline loops: CDR1 SGHVS, CDR2 FNYEAQ. This CDR3 has 15 amino acids. The entry originates in a study of T cell changes during pregnancy in multiple sclerosis. The method was immunoSEQ multiplex PCR; TCRdb's version includes in-frame clones alone and lacks a portion of them. The data contain some 64,000 clones, about 90% of them seen just once; the ten biggest clones take up about 2.5%. The material was peripheral blood, obtained in the first trimester of pregnancy. V is TRBV7-6 and J is TRBJ2-1; 7 bases align to TRBD2. The receptor comes from a female donor with multiple sclerosis, enrolled in a pregnancy study. CDR3 residues: CASSLGLAEFCEQFF. For the CDR3, the DNA is TGTGCCAGCAGCTTAGGGCTAGCGGAGTTTTGTGAGCAGTTCTTC.